Below are 5 T cell receptor beta chains sequenced from a single sample in a study of relationships among human T cell subsets. CD4+ cells were positively selected first, then anti-CD25 beads isolated CD4+CD25+ regulatory T cells. Semiquantitative ARM-PCR amplified T cell receptor alpha and beta CDR3 regions from mRNA. In ARM-PCR, communal superprimers followed tagged nested gene-specific primers for exponential amplification. In TCRdb, the multiplex PCR reads were re-called with MiXCR into one record per CDR3 protein. The table includes approximately 13,000 distinct CDR3 sequences, over 50% detected once. The sample comprised Tregs sorted from blood. These receptor sequences come from a man in his forties in good health.

The chain joins TRBV20-1 to TRBJ2-7; D is possibly TRBD1 or TRBD2 (6 bases each). V lost 6 bases, J lost 4 bases, and 19 bases lay in between. In germline, CDR1 is DFQATT, CDR2 SNEGSKA (reference sequence). The CDR3 is 14 residues long. CDR3 sequence (DNA): TGCAGTGCGGTGGACAGCCTAGGGAGGTACGAGCAGTACTTC. It yields the protein CSAVDSLGRYEQYF.

The V and J genes are TRBV20-1 and TRBJ1-6; D possibly corresponds to TRBD1 (5 bases). The CDR3 covers 14 residues. CDR1 and CDR2 from the germline V gene are DFQATT and SNEGSKA (reference sequence). The germline V and J ends were trimmed by 6 bases and 5 bases, with 14 bases remaining between them. CDR3 amino acids: CSATGHNNNSPLHF. The DNA of the CDR3 is TGCAGTGCCACCGGACATAACAATAATTCACCCCTCCACTTT.

V gene TRBV20-1 combines with J gene TRBJ1-2; tentative D call: TRBD1 (6 bases). CDR3 length: 14 residues. Trimming took 5 bases from V and 8 from J, leaving 21 bases between them. Germline V gene lookup returns CDR1 DFQATT and CDR2 SNEGSKA (reference sequence). In nucleotides, the CDR3 is TGCAGTGCTGAAAGTGGGGGCGCCCCGGGAGGCTACACCTTC. Its translation: CSAESGGAPGGYTF.

This clonotype appeared once. The chain carries TRBV12-3 or TRBV12-4 and TRBJ2-1, with D tentatively TRBD2 (5 bases). The CDR3 consists of 15 residues. The germline V and J ends were trimmed by 4 bases and 5 bases, with 15 bases remaining between them. The CDR3 nucleotides are TGTGCCAGCAGTTCCGCTTCGACTAACGACAATGAGCAGTTCTTC. It yields the protein CASSSASTNDNEQFF.

This chain joins TRBV5-1 and TRBJ1-1; the D is unclear. The CDR3 has 14 amino acids. Trimming pared 1 base from V and 0 bases from J, leaving 7 bases between. Germline assignment: CDR1 SGHRS and CDR2 YFSETQ. The CDR3 loop reads CASSLSAMNTEAFF. In DNA, the CDR3 is TGCGCCAGCAGCTTGTCAGCAATGAACACTGAAGCTTTCTTT. Full variable domain (remainder filled in from reference TRBV5-1 and TRBJ1-1): KAGVTQTPRYLIKTRGQQVTLSCSPISGHRSVSWYQQTPGQGLQFLFEYFSETQRNKGNFPGRFSGRQFSNSRSEMNVSTLELGDSALYLCASSLSAMNTEAFFGQGTRLTVV.